Below are 15 T cell receptor beta chains sequenced from a single sample in a study of Ad26.COV2.S vaccination and SARS-CoV-2 variants. The data were produced by immunoSEQ multiplex PCR, yet TCRdb's version contains in-frame clones alone and is incomplete. The repertoire has under 550,000 clones, 75% to 95% of them found once; the top ten carry 10% to 15%. Noted treatment: over 15 received Ad26.COV2.S at low or high dose, single or two shots; 5 received placebo; per-sample allocation not given. Samples came from day 63 after the first vaccine or placebo injection. Sequences were derived from peripheral blood, sampled in a trial of Ad26.COV2.S vaccine versus placebo. The receptors originated from a person aged 18 to 65 who received the Ad26.COV2.S COVID-19 vaccine or a placebo.

This clone was observed a few times. V is TRBV7-9 and J is TRBJ1-5; D unclear. V gave up 5 bases and J gave up 4 bases, with 15 bases separating them. CDR3 length: 15 amino acids. Germline assignment: CDR1 SEHNR and CDR2 FQNEAQ (reference sequence). The CDR3 region has the DNA TGTGCCAGCAGCCCCTCCGGGCAGATTAATCAGCCCCAGCATTTT. Its protein product is CASSPSGQINQPQHF.

The chain has TRBV11-2 and TRBJ2-1; D is undetermined. Germline-derived CDR1 and CDR2 are SGHAT and FQNNGV. This CDR3 region has 16 residues. With 5 bases removed from V and 3 bases from J, the gap between germline ends came to 17 bases. CDR3 coding DNA: TGTGCCAGCAGCCCTCTCTCTGGCCCTATCTACAATGAGCAGTTCTTC. Translated, it gives CASSPLSGPIYNEQFF.

J is TRBJ1-6 and V is TRBV11-3, with 8 nucleotides matching TRBD1. J lost 6 bases, V lost 9 bases, and 7 bases had no gene match. This CDR3 has 14 residues. From germline, CDR1 is SGHNT and CDR2 YENEEA. CDR3 DNA sequence: TGTGCCAGACCCAGGGGGCTGGTTAATTCACCCCTCCACTTT. Translating gives CARPRGLVNSPLHF.

The CDR3 DNA follows: TGTGCCTGGGGCCCCGGGACAGTAAATTCACCCCTCCACTTT. It specifies CAWGPGTVNSPLHF. V and J are TRBV30 and TRBJ1-6; 7 nucleotides match TRBD1. The CDR3 runs 14 residues. Trimming cost V 5 bases and J 7 bases; bases outside gene matches: 8. Germline lookup yields CDR1 GTSNPN and CDR2 SVGIG (reference sequence).

The chain combines TRBV12-3 or TRBV12-4 with TRBJ1-3; D is unresolved. Trimming cost V 11 bases and J 8 bases, with 19 bases left between them. This CDR3 spans 13 amino acids. CDR3 protein: CASQLPPSDTIYF. The CDR3 coding sequence is TGTGCCTCGCAACTACCCCCTTCGGACACCATATATTTT.

V is TRBV5-6 and J is TRBJ1-2, with 11 bases identical to TRBD1. This CDR3 comprises 16 residues. V lost 4 bases to trimming and J lost 1 base; unmatched junction nucleotides: 6. Per germline, CDR1 SGHDT and CDR2 YYEEEE. CDR3 sequence: CASSPDRGHSNYGYTF. CDR3 sequence (DNA): TGTGCCAGCAGCCCGGACAGGGGGCATAGTAACTATGGCTACACCTTC.

The gene calls are TRBV9 and TRBJ2-2; 9 nucleotides agree with TRBD2. Germline CDR1 is SGDLS and CDR2 is YYNGEE. The junction had 4 bases not matched to a gene; V was cut back by 0 bases and J by 4 bases. The length of the CDR3 is 16 residues. The CDR3 bases are TGTGCCAGCAGCGTAGGACTAGCGGTCTTCACCGGGGAGCTGTTTTTT. The encoded protein is CASSVGLAVFTGELFF.

The chain uses TRBV5-1 and TRBJ2-7; D not certain. Germline CDR1 reads SGHRS; CDR2 reads YFSETQ. V was trimmed by 0 bases and J by 2 bases, leaving 6 bases between them. CDR3 length equals 13 residues. CDR3 sequence (DNA): TGCGCCAGCAGCTTGGCCCGGGCCTACGAGCAGTACTTC. It yields the protein CASSLARAYEQYF.

This sequence joins TRBV19 and TRBJ1-2; D unclear. The CDR3 runs 13 residues. Per the germline V gene, CDR1 is LNHDA and CDR2 is SQIVND (reference sequence). Trimming cost V 3 bases and J 3 bases, with 8 bases left between them. CDR3 nucleotides: TGTGCCAGTAGTATTTTCGGTGACTATGGCTACACCTTC. Its translation is CASSIFGDYGYTF.

This rearrangement joins TRBV4-1 to TRBJ1-1, with a tentative D call TRBD1 (5 bases). Germline CDR1 and CDR2: MGHRA and YSYEKL. The CDR3 loop spans 15 amino acids. The ends were cut back, 4 bases at V and 1 base at J, with 13 bases in the middle. CDR3 nucleotide sequence: TGCGCCAGCAGCCTCCTCCTCGGGACGAACACTGAAGCTTTCTTT. This gives the protein CASSLLLGTNTEAFF.

The rearrangement links TRBV7-2 to TRBJ2-3; the D gene is possibly TRBD2 (5 bases). V gave up 1 base and J gave up 0 bases, with 11 bases separating them. Germline CDR1 and CDR2: SGHTA and FQGNSA. CDR3 size: 16 residues. The DNA for the CDR3 is TGTGCCAGCAGCTTAGTGGCGCGGGCGAGCACAGATACGCAGTATTTT. It codes for CASSLVARASTDTQYF.

The chain recombines TRBV7-8 with TRBJ2-5, with D perhaps TRBD2 (6 bases). CDR1 is SGHVS, CDR2 FQNEAQ, per germline. The V end was cut by 5 bases, the J end by 2 bases, with 15 bases between. The CDR3 runs to 15 residues. The CDR3 DNA follows: TGTGCCAGCAGCCGTATTAGCGGCAAACAAGAGACCCAGTACTTC. Translation: CASSRISGKQETQYF. Combining the CDR3 with reference TRBV7-8 and TRBJ2-5 gives the whole variable domain GAGVSQSPRYKVAKRGQDVALRCDPISGHVSLFWYQQALGQGPEFLTYFQNEAQLDKSGLPSDRFFAERPEGSVSTLKIQRTQQEDSAVYLCASSRISGKQETQYFGPGTRLLVL.

This rearrangement joins TRBV5-5 to TRBJ1-1, with D hard to call. CDR1 and CDR2 (germline): SGHKS, YYEKEE (reference sequence). The CDR3 is made up of 15 amino acids. Trimming removed 4 bases from V and 0 bases from J, with 13 bases in between. In DNA, the CDR3 is TGTGCCAGCAGCCTACAGACCAACATGAACACTGAAGCTTTCTTT. Its translation: CASSLQTNMNTEAFF. The full variable domain, with the rest looked up from reference TRBV5-5 and TRBJ1-1, is DAGVTQSPTHLIKTRGQQVTLRCSPISGHKSVSWYQQVLGQGPQFIFQYYEKEERGRGNFPDRFSARQFPNYSSELNVNALLLGDSALYLCASSLQTNMNTEAFFGQGTRLTVV.

The chain uses TRBV2 and TRBJ2-7; D gene ambiguous. The germline gives CDR1 SNHLY, CDR2 FYNNEI. The CDR3 runs to 15 residues. V was trimmed by 2 bases and J by 5 bases, leaving 16 bases between them. CDR3: CASSEFGLEPNEQYF. As DNA, the CDR3 is TGTGCCAGCAGTGAATTCGGGCTAGAACCTAACGAGCAGTACTTC.

This rearrangement joins TRBV15 to TRBJ2-3; D is ambiguous. V dropped 1 base and J dropped 2 bases, with 7 bases sitting between them. This CDR3 contains 14 residues. CDR1 and CDR2 (germline): LNHNV, YYDKDF (reference sequence). Written as DNA, the CDR3 is TGTGCCACCAGCAGAGCTCTGAACACAGATACGCAGTATTTT. It specifies CATSRALNTDTQYF.